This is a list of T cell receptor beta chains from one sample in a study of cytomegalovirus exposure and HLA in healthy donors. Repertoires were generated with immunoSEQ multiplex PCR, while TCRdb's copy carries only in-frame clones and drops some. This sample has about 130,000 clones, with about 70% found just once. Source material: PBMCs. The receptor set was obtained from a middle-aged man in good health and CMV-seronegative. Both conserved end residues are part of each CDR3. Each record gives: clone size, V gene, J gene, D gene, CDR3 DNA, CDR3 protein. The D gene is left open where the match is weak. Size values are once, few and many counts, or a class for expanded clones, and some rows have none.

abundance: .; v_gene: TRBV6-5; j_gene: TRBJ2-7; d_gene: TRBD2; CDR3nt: TGTGCCAGCAGTAACGGGCGGGGGACGAAGCAGTACTTC; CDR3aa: CASSNGRGTKQYF
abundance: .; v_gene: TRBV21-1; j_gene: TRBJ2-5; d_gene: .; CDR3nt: TGTGCCAGCAGCCGAGGACAGGGGGGACAAGAGACCCAGTACTTC; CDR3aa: CASSRGQGGQETQYF
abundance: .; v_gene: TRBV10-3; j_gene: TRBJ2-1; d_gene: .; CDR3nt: TGTGCCCATGGGGGTAGCGGAGCCGGTCCAAACAATGAGCAGTTCTTC; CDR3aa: CAHGGSGAGPNNEQFF
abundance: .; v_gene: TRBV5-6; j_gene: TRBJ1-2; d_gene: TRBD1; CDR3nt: TGTGCCAGCAGCCCCGGACAGGGGGCAGGTGGCTACACCTTC; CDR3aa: CASSPGQGAGGYTF
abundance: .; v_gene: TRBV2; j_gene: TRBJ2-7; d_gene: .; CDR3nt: TGTGCCAGCAGCGGTGACAGGTTCTCCTACGAGCAGTACTTC; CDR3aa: CASSGDRFSYEQYF
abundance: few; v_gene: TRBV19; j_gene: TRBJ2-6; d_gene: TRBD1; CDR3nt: TGTGCCAGTAGTGTCGACAGGGACTCTGGGGCCAACGTCCTGACTTTC; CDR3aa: CASSVDRDSGANVLTF
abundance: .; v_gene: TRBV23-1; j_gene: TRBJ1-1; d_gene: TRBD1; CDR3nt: TGCGCCAGCAGTCAATCGTGGACAGGGAGCCTGAACACTGAAGCTTTCTTT; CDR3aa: CASSQSWTGSLNTEAFF
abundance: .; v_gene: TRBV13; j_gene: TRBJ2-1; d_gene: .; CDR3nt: TGTGCCAGCAGCTTACAACTATTACATGAGCAGTTCTTC; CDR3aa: CASSLQLLHEQFF
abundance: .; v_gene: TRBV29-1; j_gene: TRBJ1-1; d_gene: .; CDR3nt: TGCAGCGTTCTACAGAGAGAAGCTTTCTTT; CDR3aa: CSVLQREAFF
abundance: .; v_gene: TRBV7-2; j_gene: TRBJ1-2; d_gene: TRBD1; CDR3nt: TGTGCCAGCAGCCCGGGACAGGGCAACTATGGCTACACCTTC; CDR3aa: CASSPGQGNYGYTF
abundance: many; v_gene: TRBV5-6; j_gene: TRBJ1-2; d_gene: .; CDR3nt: TGTGCCAGCAGCTCTTACTATGGCTACACCTTC; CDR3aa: CASSSYYGYTF
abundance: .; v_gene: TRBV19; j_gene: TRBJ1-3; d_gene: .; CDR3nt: TGTGCCAGTAGTATAGCGGAGTCTGGAAACACCATATATTTT; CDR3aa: CASSIAESGNTIYF
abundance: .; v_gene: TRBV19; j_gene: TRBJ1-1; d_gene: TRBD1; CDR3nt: TGTGCCAGTAGTATACAGGGGGTTGGGACTGAAGCTTTCTTT; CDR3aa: CASSIQGVGTEAFF
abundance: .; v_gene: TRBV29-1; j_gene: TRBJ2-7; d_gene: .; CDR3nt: TGCAGCGCCAGGGAGGGGGTAACCTACGAGCAGTACTTC; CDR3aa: CSAREGVTYEQYF
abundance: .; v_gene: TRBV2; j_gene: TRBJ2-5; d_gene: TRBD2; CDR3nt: TGTGCCAGCAGCGACGCACTAGCGCTCCGCCAAGAGACCCAGTACTTC; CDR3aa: CASSDALALRQETQYF
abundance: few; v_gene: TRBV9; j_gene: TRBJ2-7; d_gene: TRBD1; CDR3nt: TGTGCCAGCAGCGGGGGACAGCCCTACGAGCAGTACTTC; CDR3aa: CASSGGQPYEQYF
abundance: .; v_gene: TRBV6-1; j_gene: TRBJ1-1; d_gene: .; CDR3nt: TGTGCCAGCAGTGAAACTCGGAGAGGCACTGAAGCTTTCTTT; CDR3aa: CASSETRRGTEAFF
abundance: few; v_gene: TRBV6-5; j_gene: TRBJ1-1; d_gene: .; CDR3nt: TGTGCCAGCAGTTACTCGAGAACGGTGAACACTGAAGCTTTCTTT; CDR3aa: CASSYSRTVNTEAFF
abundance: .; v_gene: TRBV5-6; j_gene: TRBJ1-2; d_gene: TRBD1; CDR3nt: TGTGCCAGCAGCTTGGGGGACAGTAACTATGGCTACACCTTC; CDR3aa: CASSLGDSNYGYTF
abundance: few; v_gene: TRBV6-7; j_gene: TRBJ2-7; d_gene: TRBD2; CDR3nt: TGTGCCAGCCCCCCAGCGGGAGTGGACTACGAGCAGTACTTC; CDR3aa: CASPPAGVDYEQYF
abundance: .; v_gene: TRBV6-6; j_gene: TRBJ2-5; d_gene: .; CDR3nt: TGTGCCAGCAGTTACCTGCAAGAGACCCAGTACTTC; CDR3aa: CASSYLQETQYF
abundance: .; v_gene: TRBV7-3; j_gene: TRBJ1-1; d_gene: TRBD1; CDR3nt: TGTGCCAGCAGCCGCGGACAGGGAGAAGAAGCTTTCTTT; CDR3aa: CASSRGQGEEAFF
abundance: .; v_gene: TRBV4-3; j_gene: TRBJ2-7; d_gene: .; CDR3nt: TGCGCCAGCAGCCAAGACGCGGCTTCCTACGAGCAGTACTTC; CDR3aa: CASSQDAASYEQYF
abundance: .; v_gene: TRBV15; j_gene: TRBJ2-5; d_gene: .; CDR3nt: TGTGCCACCATGCGCCCGTACCAAGAGACCCAGTACTTC; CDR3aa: CATMRPYQETQYF
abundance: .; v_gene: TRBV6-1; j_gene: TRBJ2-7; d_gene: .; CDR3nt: TGTGCCAGCAGTGAAAGGACTTACGAGCAGTACTTC; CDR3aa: CASSERTYEQYF
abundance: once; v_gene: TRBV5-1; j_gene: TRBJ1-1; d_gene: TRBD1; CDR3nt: TGCGCCAGCAGACCGAATCCGGGACAGGGGGTAGGTTACACTGAAGCTTTCTTT; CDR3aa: CASRPNPGQGVGYTEAFF
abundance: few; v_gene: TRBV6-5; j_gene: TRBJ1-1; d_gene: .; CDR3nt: TGTGCCAGCAGTCCGGGGGCTGAAGCTTTCTTT; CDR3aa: CASSPGAEAFF
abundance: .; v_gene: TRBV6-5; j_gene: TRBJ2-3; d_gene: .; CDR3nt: TGTGCCAGCAGTTACGGAGCAGATGGAGATACGCAGTATTTT; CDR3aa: CASSYGADGDTQYF
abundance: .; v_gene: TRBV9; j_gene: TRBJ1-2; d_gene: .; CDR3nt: TGTGCCAGCAGCGATACAGGCTATGGCTACACCTTC; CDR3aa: CASSDTGYGYTF
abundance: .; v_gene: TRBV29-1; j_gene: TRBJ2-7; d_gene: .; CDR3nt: TGCAGCGTTGAAGAGCTGTGGGCAGGGTCCTACGAGCAGTACTTC; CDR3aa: CSVEELWAGSYEQYF
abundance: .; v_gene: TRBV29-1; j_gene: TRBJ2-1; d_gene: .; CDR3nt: TGCAGCGTTGTTAGCCTTGTCGTCTACAATGAGCAGTTCTTC; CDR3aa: CSVVSLVVYNEQFF
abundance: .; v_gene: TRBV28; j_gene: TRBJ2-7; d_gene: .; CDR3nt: TGTGCCAGCAGTTTGATTCAGTTGTCCTACGAGCAGTACTTC; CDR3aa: CASSLIQLSYEQYF
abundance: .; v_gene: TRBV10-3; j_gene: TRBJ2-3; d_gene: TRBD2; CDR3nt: TGTGCCATCAAGGCGGGGGTTGGGGATACGCAGTATTTT; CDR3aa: CAIKAGVGDTQYF
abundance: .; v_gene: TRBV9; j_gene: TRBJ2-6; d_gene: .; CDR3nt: TGTGCCAGCAGCCCGCGGGTAGGGCAGGTCTACTCTGGGGCCAACGTCCTGACTTTC; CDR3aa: CASSPRVGQVYSGANVLTF
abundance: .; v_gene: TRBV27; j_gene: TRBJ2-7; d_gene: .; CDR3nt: TGTGCCAGCAGTCAGCTAGGGAGTAGATATTACGAGCAGTACTTC; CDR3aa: CASSQLGSRYYEQYF
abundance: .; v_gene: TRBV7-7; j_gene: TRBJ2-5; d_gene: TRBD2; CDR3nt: TGTGCCAGCAGCCCTGGACTAGCGGGAGTATGGGAGACCCAGTACTTC; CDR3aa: CASSPGLAGVWETQYF
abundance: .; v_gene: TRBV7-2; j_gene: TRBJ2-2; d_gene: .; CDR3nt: TGTGCCAGCAGCTTAGGACGGGGTGACACCGGGGAGCTGTTTTTT; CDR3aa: CASSLGRGDTGELFF
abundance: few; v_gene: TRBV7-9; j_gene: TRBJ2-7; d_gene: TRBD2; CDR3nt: TGTGCCAGCAGCTTAACTAGCGAATACGAGCAGTACTTC; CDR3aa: CASSLTSEYEQYF
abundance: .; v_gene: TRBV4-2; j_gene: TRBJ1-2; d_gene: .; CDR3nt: TGTGCCAGCAGCCAAGATTGGGCAGGGTCCGGCTACACCTTC; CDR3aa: CASSQDWAGSGYTF
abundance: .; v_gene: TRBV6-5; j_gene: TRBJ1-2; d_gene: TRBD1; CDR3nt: TGTGCCAGCAGTTACGTGGACAGGGCCCTCGGCTACACCTTC; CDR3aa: CASSYVDRALGYTF
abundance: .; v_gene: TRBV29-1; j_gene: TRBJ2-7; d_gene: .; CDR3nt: TGCAGCGTTGCACTAGTGGGCGAGCAGTACTTC; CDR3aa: CSVALVGEQYF
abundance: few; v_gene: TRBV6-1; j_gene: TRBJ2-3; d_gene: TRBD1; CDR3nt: TGTGCCAGCAGTGGTAGACAGGGGGTCGTAGATACGCAGTATTTT; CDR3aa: CASSGRQGVVDTQYF
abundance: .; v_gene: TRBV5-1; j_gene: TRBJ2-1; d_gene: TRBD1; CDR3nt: TGCGCCAGCAGCTTGGGGACAGGGCGGCTTCAGTTCTTC; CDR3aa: CASSLGTGRLQFF
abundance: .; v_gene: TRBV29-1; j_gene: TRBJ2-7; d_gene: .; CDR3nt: TGCAGTGCCAGGGCCGGCTCCTACGAGCAGTACTTC; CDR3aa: CSARAGSYEQYF
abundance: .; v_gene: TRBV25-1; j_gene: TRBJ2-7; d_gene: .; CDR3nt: TGTGCCAGCAGTGAATATTCGGTGGACAGCTACGAGCAGTACTTC; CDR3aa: CASSEYSVDSYEQYF
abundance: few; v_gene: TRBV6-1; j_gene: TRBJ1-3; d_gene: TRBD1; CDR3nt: TGTGCCAGCAGTGAATTCCCTGACAGGGCTGGAAACACCATATATTTT; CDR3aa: CASSEFPDRAGNTIYF
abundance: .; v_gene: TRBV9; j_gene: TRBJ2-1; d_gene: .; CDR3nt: TGTGCCAGCAGCGTAGCTTCGGGAGAGGTAAGGAATGAGCAGTTCTTC; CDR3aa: CASSVASGEVRNEQFF
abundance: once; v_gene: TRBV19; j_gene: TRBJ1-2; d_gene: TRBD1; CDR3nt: TGTGCCAGTAGTCTCTTCGGGACAGGGAACTATGGCTACACCTTC; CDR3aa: CASSLFGTGNYGYTF
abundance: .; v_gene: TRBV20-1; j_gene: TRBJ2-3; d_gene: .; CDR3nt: TGCAGTGCTAGAGTACAGGGTATGCAGTATTTT; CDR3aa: CSARVQGMQYF
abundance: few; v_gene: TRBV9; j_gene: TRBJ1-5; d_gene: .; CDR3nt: TGTGCCAGCAGCGTAGGTCCTCATCAGCCCCAGCATTTT; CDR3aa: CASSVGPHQPQHF
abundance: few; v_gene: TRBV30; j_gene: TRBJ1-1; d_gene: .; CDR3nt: TGTGCCTGGAGTGTAACTGGGCCGGCTTTCTTT; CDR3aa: CAWSVTGPAFF